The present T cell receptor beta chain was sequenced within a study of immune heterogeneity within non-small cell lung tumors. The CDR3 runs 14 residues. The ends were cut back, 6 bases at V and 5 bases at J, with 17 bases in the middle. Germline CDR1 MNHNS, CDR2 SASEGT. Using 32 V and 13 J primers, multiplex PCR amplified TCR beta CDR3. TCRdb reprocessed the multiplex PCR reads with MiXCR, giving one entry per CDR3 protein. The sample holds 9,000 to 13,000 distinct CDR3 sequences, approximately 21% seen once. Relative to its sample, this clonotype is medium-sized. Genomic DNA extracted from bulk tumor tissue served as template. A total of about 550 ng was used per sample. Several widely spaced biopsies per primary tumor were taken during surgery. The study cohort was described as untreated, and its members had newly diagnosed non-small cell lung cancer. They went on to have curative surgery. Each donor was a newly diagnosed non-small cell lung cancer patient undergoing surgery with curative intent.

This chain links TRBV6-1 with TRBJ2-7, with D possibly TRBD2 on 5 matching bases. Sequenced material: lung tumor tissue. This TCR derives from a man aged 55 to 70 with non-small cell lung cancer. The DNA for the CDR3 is TGTGCCAGCAGACGTAACGGGAATCAGGACGAGCAGTACTTC. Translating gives CASRRNGNQDEQYF.